Detailed here is one TCR beta chain. The sample originates from a study of blood T cell repertoires in COVID-19. At the level of the study: The United States, Italy and Spain were the sources of the acute and convalescent COVID-19 samples. From T cells, B-cell-depleted T cells, or PBMCs came the material, which was cDNA or gDNA.

Germline CDR1 reads MNHEY; CDR2 reads SVGAGI. This CDR3 contains 13 residues. V was pared by 8 bases and J by 9 bases, with 17 bases between. Authors' analysis steps: Amplification with reference gene primers provided the estimates of nucleated cell counts. Some clones are missing from TCRdb's copy, which holds only in-frame ones; the method was immunoSEQ multiplex PCR. Clone size and the V and J calls come from that table; the DNA yielded D and trimming. This sample carries about 67,000 clones, more than 70% of them seen once, and the ten largest clones take roughly 6%. The sample was peripheral blood. The gene calls are TRBV6-5 and TRBJ2-1, with D unresolved. The clonotype comes from an older woman with acute or convalescent COVID-19. The CDR3 DNA is TGTGCCAGCCCCCCCGCCCCCGGGTTTGAGCAGTTCTTC. Translating it yields CASPPAPGFEQFF.